These 22 T cell receptor beta chains originate from one sample sequenced in a study of OX40 agonist ivuxolimab in advanced cancers. Assay: immunoSEQ multiplex PCR; the TCRdb copy retains only in-frame clones and omits some. The table shows under 80,000 clones, with about 85% occurring only once. This specimen was CD4+ or CD8+ T cells sorted from blood, taken in a trial of the OX40 agonist ivuxolimab. Every receptor here comes from an adult with an advanced solid tumor such as melanoma, head and neck, liver or kidney cancer.

The J gene is TRBJ2-7, the V gene TRBV27; D is possibly TRBD2 (7 bases). Trimming stripped 4 bases from V and 3 bases from J, with 19 bases between. The CDR3 is made up of 16 amino acids. Germline values: CDR1 MNHEY, CDR2 SMNVEV (reference sequence). The CDR3 nucleotides are TGTGCCAGCAGTTCCGCGCTAGGGGGGGGAGACTACGAGCAGTACTTC. It specifies CASSSALGGGDYEQYF.

The chain has TRBV5-5 and TRBJ2-7; D is perhaps TRBD1 (5 bases). This CDR3 is 14 amino acids long. V was shortened by 0 bases and J by 4 bases, with 11 bases between the two germline ends. Germline-derived CDR1 and CDR2 are SGHKS and YYEKEE (reference sequence). CDR3 coding DNA: TGTGCCAGCAGCTTGGCCTCGACAGAATACGAGCAGTACTTC. Translation gives CASSLASTEYEQYF.

The V gene is TRBV4-2, the J gene TRBJ1-3; D is perhaps TRBD1 (6 bases). From germline, CDR1 is LGHNA and CDR2 YNFKEQ. The CDR3 has 20 amino acids. V shed 1 base and J shed 0 bases, with 22 bases lying between them. The CDR3 spells CASSQGLGAQPNHSGNTIYF. CDR3 sequence (DNA): TGTGCCAGCAGCCAAGGCTTGGGGGCGCAGCCGAATCACTCTGGAAACACCATATATTTT.

This sequence joins TRBV19 and TRBJ2-5, with a weak D call TRBD2 (5 bases). Germline assignment: CDR1 LNHDA and CDR2 SQIVND (reference sequence). Trimming left V 2 bases short and J 4 bases short, with 8 bases between. The length of the CDR3 is 13 residues. The CDR3 DNA sequence: TGTGCCAGTAGTATATATGGAGGAGAGACCCAGTACTTC. It translates to CASSIYGGETQYF.

The rearrangement joins TRBV5-8 to TRBJ2-7; D is perhaps TRBD1 (6 bases). The CDR3 length is 15 residues. Trimming removed 1 base at V and 6 bases at J, with 17 bases between. Germline V gives CDR1 SGHTS, CDR2 YDEGEE. The CDR3 loop is CASSLKGVARSEQYF. DNA of the CDR3: TGTGCCAGCAGCTTGAAGGGGGTAGCACGTTCCGAGCAGTACTTC.

The V call is TRBV6-5, the J call TRBJ1-2; 10 positions match TRBD1. Per germline, CDR1 MNHEY and CDR2 SVGAGI. This CDR3 is 15 amino acids long. V gave up 6 bases and J gave up 6 bases; unmatched junction bases: 10. The CDR3 region is CASRPITGTGDGYTF. In DNA form, the CDR3 reads TGTGCCAGCAGACCCATTACCGGGACAGGGGATGGCTACACCTTC.

Of note for this clone: A read error may produce the germline difference seen at one junction end. The chain employs TRBV2 and TRBJ2-7; D is perhaps TRBD2 (6 bases). CDR3 length: 13 amino acids. Per germline, CDR1 SNHLY and CDR2 FYNNEI. The CDR3 region is CASSEAVQIRGNF. CDR3 DNA sequence: TGTGCCAGCAGTGAAGCGGTTCAGATACGGGGGAACTTC.

V is TRBV11-2 and J is TRBJ2-1, with a weak D call TRBD2 (5 bases). The CDR3 is 13 amino acids. The V gene lost 8 bases and the J gene lost 8 bases, with 16 bases spanning the gap. From germline, CDR1 is SGHAT and CDR2 FQNNGV. CDR3 bases: TGTGCCAGCCGTCGGTTGGAGGCTCATGAGCAGTTCTTC. Translating it yields CASRRLEAHEQFF.

This chain connects TRBV30 to TRBJ1-5; TRBD1 aligns across 7 bases. With 3 bases clipped from V and 4 bases from J, the junction kept 6 bases outside the gene matches. Germline CDR1 is GTSNPN and CDR2 is SVGIG (reference sequence). CDR3 length: 14 amino acids. CDR3 loop: CAWSPGQINQPQHF. The CDR3 DNA is TGTGCCTGGAGCCCGGGACAGATTAATCAGCCCCAGCATTTT. The full variable domain, with the rest looked up from reference TRBV30 and TRBJ1-5, is SQTIHQWPATLVQPVGSPLSLECTVEGTSNPNLYWYRQAAGRGLQLLFYSVGIGQISSEVPQNLSASRPQDRQFILSSKKLLLSDSGFYLCAWSPGQINQPQHFGDGTRLSIL.

This chain connects TRBV7-2 to TRBJ2-1, with 7 bases matching TRBD2. The V and J ends lost 3 bases and 6 bases, in that order; junction bases with no gene match: 8. Germline V gives CDR1 SGHTA, CDR2 FQGNSA. The CDR3 contains 15 residues. The CDR3 loop is CASSFMLAEVNEQFF. The CDR3 DNA reads as TGTGCCAGCAGCTTCATGCTAGCGGAGGTCAATGAGCAGTTCTTC. The variable domain in full, completed from reference TRBV7-2 and TRBJ2-1, reads GAGVSQSPSNKVTEKGKDVELRCDPISGHTALYWYRQSLGQGLEFLIYFQGNSAPDKSGLPSDRFSAERTGGSVSTLTIQRTQQEDSAVYLCASSFMLAEVNEQFFGPGTRLTVL.

This chain links TRBV11-2 with TRBJ2-1; TRBD2 agrees at 7 bases. Germline V gene lookup returns CDR1 SGHAT and CDR2 FQNNGV. Trimming took 8 bases from V and 6 from J; bases not matched to a gene: 10. CDR3 length: 14 amino acids. The CDR3 nucleotides read TGTGCCAGCGGACCCCATCGACTAGCCAATGAGCAGTTCTTC. Amino acids: CASGPHRLANEQFF.

V is TRBV9 and J is TRBJ2-3, with 13 bases fitting TRBD2. Germline assignment: CDR1 SGDLS and CDR2 YYNGEE. The junction had 0 bases not matched to a gene; V was cut back by 7 bases and J by 1 base. The CDR3 extends over 14 amino acids. The CDR3 region is CASGTSGGTDTQYF. CDR3 nucleotide sequence: TGTGCCAGCGGGACTAGCGGGGGCACAGATACGCAGTATTTT.

This sequence joins TRBV2 and TRBJ1-4; 10 nucleotides agree with TRBD1. Germline V lookup: CDR1 SNHLY, CDR2 FYNNEI. The CDR3 is 14 residues long. The J segment lost 7 bases and the V segment lost 6 bases, leaving 5 bases of the junction unmatched. CDR3 in amino acids: CASRTGTGVEKLFF. The CDR3 coding sequence is TGTGCCAGCAGGACCGGGACAGGGGTTGAAAAACTGTTTTTT.

This clone was observed a single time. The chain is built from TRBV25-1 and TRBJ1-5, with D possibly being TRBD1 (6 bases). Trimming pared 5 bases from V and 5 bases from J, leaving 13 bases between. The CDR3 has 14 residues. Germline V gene sequence: CDR1 MGHDK, CDR2 SYGVNS. The CDR3 DNA sequence: TGTGCCAGCAGTCAAGGGGGGAGTCATCAGCCCCAGCATTTT. Translating it yields CASSQGGSHQPQHF.

This clone was recorded only once. This chain uses TRBV30 with TRBJ2-5; TRBD2 matches at 11 bases. The CDR3 consists of 14 residues. Trimming took 5 bases from V and 1 from J; bases not matched to a gene: 3. The germline V gene has CDR1 GTSNPN and CDR2 SVGIG (reference sequence). As DNA, the CDR3 is TGTGCCTGGGGTAGCGGGAGGGCCCAAGAGACCCAGTACTTC. It yields the protein CAWGSGRAQETQYF.

This chain joins TRBV18 and TRBJ2-1; D ambiguous. The ends were cut back, 3 bases at V and 5 bases at J, with 11 bases in the middle. This CDR3 has 14 amino acids. Germline V lookup: CDR1 KGHSH, CDR2 LQKENI. CDR3 DNA: TGTGCCAGCTCACCCCTAGGATTGAACAATGAGCAGTTCTTC. Translation gives CASSPLGLNNEQFF.

DNA for the CDR3: TGTGCCAGCAGTGATCCGGCCCCCCCCTATGGCTACACCTTC. The encoded protein is CASSDPAPPYGYTF. This sequence joins TRBV6-1 and TRBJ1-2; no clear D. V lost 3 bases to trimming and J lost 4 bases, with 12 bases between them. Per germline, CDR1 MNHNS and CDR2 SASEGT. The CDR3 loop spans 14 amino acids.

The chain couples TRBV27 to TRBJ2-7; 9 bases line up with TRBD2. This CDR3 comprises 19 residues. The germline gives CDR1 MNHEY, CDR2 SMNVEV (reference sequence). V trimming: 2 bases; J trimming: 2 bases; junction bases outside the gene matches: 16. Here the CDR3 reads CASSLETPSRAGGTYEQYF. The CDR3 nucleotides are TGTGCCAGCAGTTTAGAAACCCCCTCCCGAGCGGGAGGAACCTACGAGCAGTACTTC.

The genes are TRBV6-5 and TRBJ1-5; D unresolved. The V and J ends lost 5 bases and 6 bases respectively, with 17 bases between them. CDR1 and CDR2 from the germline V gene are MNHEY and SVGAGI. There are 15 residues in the CDR3. CDR3 in DNA: TGTGCCAGCAGTCCCCCGTCCAGGTTAGGTCAGCCCCAGCATTTT. Protein product: CASSPPSRLGQPQHF.

The J gene is TRBJ1-1, the V gene TRBV11-2, with TRBD1 identical over 9 bases. Germline V gene sequence: CDR1 SGHAT, CDR2 FQNNGV. The CDR3 is 15 residues long. The trim removed 3 bases at V and 4 bases at J, leaving 6 bases unmatched. This CDR3 reads CASSLEWGQGTEAFF. For the CDR3, the DNA is TGTGCCAGCAGCTTGGAATGGGGACAGGGCACTGAAGCTTTCTTT.

The rearrangement joins TRBV9 to TRBJ2-3; 9 bases are a match to TRBD2. Germline CDR1 SGDLS, CDR2 YYNGEE. The J segment lost 0 bases and the V segment lost 0 bases, leaving 5 bases of the junction unmatched. This CDR3 is 17 amino acids long. CDR3 region: CASSVASSGASTDTQYF. In nucleotides, the CDR3 is TGTGCCAGCAGCGTAGCCTCTAGCGGGGCTAGCACAGATACGCAGTATTTT. Looking up the rest from reference TRBV9 and TRBJ2-3 gives the full variable domain: DSGVTQTPKHLITATGQRVTLRCSPRSGDLSVYWYQQSLDQGLQFLIQYYNGEERAKGNILERFSAQQFPDLHSELNLSSLELGDSALYFCASSVASSGASTDTQYFGPGTRLTVL.

This clone was seen just once. This chain links TRBV9 with TRBJ2-5, with 9 nucleotides matching TRBD1. The V gene's germline CDR1 is SGDLS and CDR2 YYNGEE. There are 15 residues in the CDR3. V dropped 3 bases and J dropped 5; count of bases not matched to a gene: 8. CDR3 nucleotides: TGTGCCAGCAGCGGAGGGGACAGGGACGAGGAGACCCAGTACTTC. This encodes CASSGGDRDEETQYF.